Below, 25 T cell receptor beta chains from the same sample are listed, as sequenced in a study of T cell responses to AZD1222 COVID-19 vaccine. Sequencing used immunoSEQ multiplex PCR; TCRdb keeps in-frame clones, though not all of them. The profile shows about 94,000 clones, 85% of them singletons. Sequenced here: peripheral blood, sampled 28 days after the second AZD1222 dose. The receptors come from an adult who received the AZD1222 COVID-19 vaccine.

This rearrangement joins TRBV29-1 to TRBJ2-1, with 7 bases lining up with TRBD2. Germline CDR1 SQVTM, CDR2 ANQGSEA. J was trimmed by 7 bases and V by 5 bases; bases with no gene match: 8. This CDR3 is 13 amino acids long. The CDR3 loop is CSVPPTGGNEQFF. CDR3 DNA: TGCAGCGTTCCCCCGACGGGAGGAAATGAGCAGTTCTTC.

V gene TRBV7-2 combines with J gene TRBJ2-7; D is unresolved. The CDR3 runs to 13 residues. V lost 5 bases and J 0 bases, leaving 8 bases between the germline ends. Germline V gene sequence: CDR1 SGHTA, CDR2 FQGNSA. The CDR3 reads CASSNRASYEQYF. CDR3 DNA: TGTGCCAGCAGCAACCGGGCCTCCTACGAGCAGTACTTC.

V gene TRBV20-1 combines with J gene TRBJ1-1, with a tentative D call TRBD1 (5 bases). The CDR3 totals 10 residues. CDR1 DFQATT and CDR2 SNEGSKA come from the germline V gene (reference sequence). V gave up 6 bases and J gave up 12 bases, with 14 bases separating them. The CDR3, as DNA: TGCAGTGCCCCCGGAGGGGTCCCTTTCTTT. Protein product: CSAPGGVPFF.

This sequence joins TRBV3-1 (or the pseudogene TRBV3-2) and TRBJ2-5; tentatively, D is TRBD2 (7 bases). The V and J ends lost 4 bases and 1 base respectively, with 16 bases between them. CDR3 size: 16 residues. The V gene's germline CDR1 is LGHDT and CDR2 YNNKEL (reference sequence). For the CDR3, the DNA is TGTGCCAGCAGCCCGAGTAGGGGGGAGGGCCAAGAGACCCAGTACTTC. Its translation is CASSPSRGEGQETQYF.

The chain employs TRBV27 and TRBJ1-1; 7 nucleotides agree with TRBD1. The germline gives CDR1 MNHEY, CDR2 SMNVEV (reference sequence). The J segment lost 5 bases and the V segment lost 6 bases, leaving 9 bases of the junction unmatched. The CDR3 runs 14 residues. The CDR3 coding sequence is TGTGCCAGCAGAGCGACAGGGCGGGAAACTGAAGCTTTCTTT. As protein: CASRATGRETEAFF.

V and J are TRBV2 and TRBJ2-2; D call uncertain. Germline assignment: CDR1 SNHLY and CDR2 FYNNEI. V dropped 0 bases and J dropped 6 bases, with 8 bases sitting between them. The CDR3 covers 14 residues. The CDR3 loop is CASSEATAAGELFF. The CDR3 DNA sequence: TGTGCCAGCAGTGAAGCAACGGCGGCCGGGGAGCTGTTTTTT. Together with reference TRBV2 and TRBJ2-2, the CDR3 gives the full variable domain: EPEVTQTPSHQVTQMGQEVILRCVPISNHLYFYWYRQILGQKVEFLVSFYNNEISEKSEIFDDQFSVERPDGSNFTLKIRSTKLEDSAMYFCASSEATAAGELFFGEGSRLTVL.

The V call is TRBV5-1, the J call TRBJ2-7, with 7 bases lining up with TRBD1. Germline-derived CDR1 and CDR2 are SGHRS and YFSETQ. Trimming removed 5 bases from V and 2 bases from J; junction bases left unmatched: 1. The CDR3 extends over 12 amino acids. CDR3 sequence: CASRGQTYEQYF. CDR3 bases: TGCGCCAGCAGGGGACAGACCTACGAGCAGTACTTC.

This clone came up once. This sequence joins TRBV19 and TRBJ2-1; D unresolved. The V and J ends lost 8 bases and 9 bases respectively, with 26 bases between them. CDR1 LNHDA and CDR2 SQIVND come from the germline V gene (reference sequence). The CDR3 spans 16 residues. CDR3: CASGEVTGPAPSEQFF. For the CDR3, the DNA is TGTGCCAGTGGAGAGGTGACTGGGCCAGCCCCGAGTGAGCAGTTCTTC. Complete variable domain (other parts from reference TRBV19 and TRBJ2-1): DGGITQSPKYLFRKEGQNVTLSCEQNLNHDAMYWYRQDPGQGLRLIYYSQIVNDFQKGDIAEGYSVSREKKESFPLTVTSAQKNPTAFYLCASGEVTGPAPSEQFFGPGTRLTVL.

The J gene is TRBJ2-7, the V gene TRBV27; D ambiguous. The germline V and J ends were trimmed by 7 bases and 6 bases, with 19 bases remaining between them. Looked up from germline, CDR1 is MNHEY and CDR2 is SMNVEV (reference sequence). The CDR3 is 14 amino acids. In DNA form, the CDR3 reads TGTGCCAGCAAGTGGGGTCTGTCTGAGGTCGAGCAGTACTTC. As protein: CASKWGLSEVEQYF.

The V and J genes are TRBV11-2 and TRBJ2-1, with 9 positions matching TRBD2. The germline gives CDR1 SGHAT, CDR2 FQNNGV. With V trimmed by 5 bases and J by 0 bases, 11 bases remained unmatched. The length of the CDR3 is 18 residues. The CDR3 coding sequence is TGTGCCAGCAGCCCGTCCGGACTAGCGTCTAGCTCCTACAATGAGCAGTTCTTC. It specifies CASSPSGLASSSYNEQFF.

This rearrangement joins TRBV9 to TRBJ2-2; unclear D gene. CDR1 SGDLS and CDR2 YYNGEE come from the germline V gene. The length of the CDR3 is 14 residues. The ends were cut back, 0 bases at V and 7 bases at J, with 10 bases in the middle. The CDR3 DNA reads as TGTGCCAGCAGCGTAGCTCAAGCTGGCGGGGAGCTGTTTTTT. Its protein is CASSVAQAGGELFF.

V is TRBV10-3 and J is TRBJ2-3; 8 bases map to TRBD2. Germline V lookup: CDR1 ENHRY, CDR2 SYGVKD. V gave up 0 bases and J gave up 1 base; unmatched junction bases: 12. The CDR3 runs 19 residues. DNA of the CDR3: TGTGCCATCAGTGAGTCGGGACCGAGCGGGGGCAAACGCACAGATACGCAGTATTTT. Its protein product is CAISESGPSGGKRTDTQYF.

The chain combines TRBV29-1 with TRBJ2-5; D gene uncertain. Trimming took 6 bases from V and 9 from J, leaving 20 bases between them. CDR3 size: 13 residues. The germline CDR1 and CDR2 sequences are SQVTM and ANQGSEA. This chain's CDR3 is CSVGPNLPEAQYF. CDR3 DNA: TGCAGCGTCGGGCCCAACTTACCCGAGGCCCAGTACTTC.

The J gene is TRBJ1-2, the V gene TRBV2, with TRBD1 matching over 9 bases. V lost 6 bases and J lost 2; bases outside the gene matches: 7. The CDR3 spans 15 residues. Germline lookup yields CDR1 SNHLY and CDR2 FYNNEI. Here the CDR3 reads CASRIHGQGNYGYTF. The DNA of the CDR3 is TGTGCCAGCAGGATTCATGGACAGGGGAACTATGGCTACACCTTC.

This chain connects TRBV7-2 to TRBJ2-4; unclear D gene. This CDR3 region has 12 residues. Germline-derived CDR1 and CDR2 are SGHTA and FQGNSA. Between the trimmed V and J ends, which lost 5 bases and 6 bases, there was a span of 8 bases. Here the CDR3 reads CASSPVGNIQYF. The CDR3 DNA is TGTGCCAGCAGCCCAGTCGGAAACATTCAGTACTTC.

The gene calls are TRBV3-1 (or the pseudogene TRBV3-2) and TRBJ2-1; TRBD2 aligns across 15 bases. Per germline, CDR1 LGHDT and CDR2 YNNKEL (reference sequence). This CDR3 comprises 14 residues. After removal of 7 bases from V and 10 bases from J, the junction contained 5 bases not matched to a gene. CDR3 region: CASTLGTSGREQFF. CDR3 in DNA: TGTGCCAGCACCTTAGGGACTAGCGGGAGGGAGCAGTTCTTC.

This clone turned up a few times. CDR3 bases: TGTGCCAGCAGCGTAGAGGGACTAGTAGACTACGAGCAGTACTTC. Protein: CASSVEGLVDYEQYF. The V call is TRBV9, the J call TRBJ2-7, with 8 positions matching TRBD2. J gave up 3 bases and V 0 bases, and 5 bases lay outside the gene matches. There are 15 residues in the CDR3. The germline V gene encodes CDR1 SGDLS and CDR2 YYNGEE.

The chain couples TRBV7-2 to TRBJ1-2; D gene ambiguous. Germline lookup yields CDR1 SGHTA and CDR2 FQGNSA. This CDR3 contains 14 residues. Trimming cost V 5 bases and J 5 bases, with 15 bases left between them. The CDR3: CASSPAPKTYGYTF. The CDR3 coding sequence is TGTGCCAGCAGCCCCGCCCCAAAAACTTATGGCTACACCTTC. Full variable domain (rest looked up from reference TRBV7-2 and TRBJ1-2): GAGVSQSPSNKVTEKGKDVELRCDPISGHTALYWYRQSLGQGLEFLIYFQGNSAPDKSGLPSDRFSAERTGGSVSTLTIQRTQQEDSAVYLCASSPAPKTYGYTFGSGTRLTVV.

This rearrangement joins TRBV7-8 to TRBJ2-7, with 9 bases fitting TRBD1. Trimming cost V 4 bases and J 3 bases; bases outside gene matches: 10. CDR3 size: 16 residues. The V gene's germline CDR1 is SGHVS and CDR2 FQNEAQ. The CDR3 DNA follows: TGTGCCAGCAGCTACCGACCGACAGGGGGTCTCTACGAGCAGTACTTC. Protein product: CASSYRPTGGLYEQYF.

The J gene is TRBJ2-3, the V gene TRBV4-1; TRBD2 matches at 9 bases. This CDR3 contains 16 residues. Looked up from germline, CDR1 is MGHRA and CDR2 is YSYEKL. J was trimmed by 5 bases and V by 1 base; bases with no gene match: 7. This CDR3 reads CASSQGGGGAGDTQYF. The CDR3 DNA is TGCGCCAGCAGCCAAGGTGGCGGGGGGGCTGGAGATACGCAGTATTTT.

The chain combines TRBV27 with TRBJ1-1, with no clear D. Trimming took off 3 bases at V and 10 bases at J, with 15 bases between the two ends. Germline CDR1 and CDR2: MNHEY and SMNVEV (reference sequence). This CDR3 is 13 amino acids long. Here the CDR3 DNA reads TGTGCCAGCAGTTTTGACCCGGCACGAAGAGCTTTCTTT. As protein: CASSFDPARRAFF.

This rearrangement joins TRBV11-3 to TRBJ2-7; D unclear. Trimming stripped 2 bases from V and 3 bases from J, with 8 bases between. The CDR3 sequence is 13 residues long. CDR1 and CDR2 from the germline V gene are SGHNT and YENEEA. CDR3 sequence (DNA): TGTGCCAGCAGCTTAAACGGATACTACGAGCAGTACTTC. Translating it yields CASSLNGYYEQYF.

The J gene is TRBJ1-2, the V gene TRBV5-8; D ambiguous. The CDR3 has 16 residues. The V and J ends lost 3 bases and 0 bases respectively, with 15 bases between them. Germline V gives CDR1 SGHTS, CDR2 YDEGEE. CDR3 sequence reads: CASSSRGRTSNYGYTF. Written as DNA, the CDR3 is TGTGCCAGCAGCTCCAGAGGGCGAACTTCTAACTATGGCTACACCTTC.

The J gene is TRBJ1-1, the V gene TRBV5-1, with TRBD1 as a possible D gene (5 bases). V was trimmed by 1 base and J by 0 bases, leaving 13 bases between them. The CDR3 sequence is 16 residues long. Germline V lookup: CDR1 SGHRS, CDR2 YFSETQ. CDR3 loop: CASSLIGLGLNTEAFF. CDR3 coding DNA: TGCGCCAGCAGCTTGATAGGTTTGGGGCTGAACACTGAAGCTTTCTTT.

The gene calls are TRBV5-6 and TRBJ1-2; D is perhaps TRBD1 (6 bases). The CDR3 sequence is 14 residues long. Deletions cut 0 bases from V and 6 bases from J, with 12 bases between. Germline V CDR1 and CDR2: SGHDT, YYEEEE. For the CDR3, the DNA is TGTGCCAGCAGCTTGGGGGCGGGGGCAGATGGCTACACCTTC. This translates into CASSLGAGADGYTF. Looking up the rest from reference TRBV5-6 and TRBJ1-2 gives the full variable domain: DAGVTQSPTHLIKTRGQQVTLRCSPKSGHDTVSWYQQALGQGPQFIFQYYEEEERQRGNFPDRFSGHQFPNYSSELNVNALLLGDSALYLCASSLGAGADGYTFGSGTRLTVV.